This T cell receptor beta chain was observed in a study of blood T cell repertoires in COVID-19. For the study at large: Acute and convalescent COVID-19 specimens originated in the United States, Italy and Spain.

Germline lookup yields CDR1 MNHEY and CDR2 SVGAGI. This CDR3 is built from 15 residues. The V gene lost 3 bases and the J gene lost 1 base, with 13 bases spanning the gap. Here immunoSEQ multiplex PCR was the method, and the copy in TCRdb shows in-frame clones only, minus some. Altogether 140,000 or so clones are present, about 84% being singletons, with the ten largest covering roughly 4.7%. This receptor was identified in a woman between 45 and 60 years old with acute or convalescent COVID-19. This chain uses TRBV6-5 with TRBJ2-7, with D possibly TRBD2 on 5 matching bases. The sequenced material came from peripheral blood. Written as DNA, the CDR3 is TGTGCCAGCAGTTATAATCGGGATAATTCCTACGAGCAGTACTTC. Translating gives CASSYNRDNSYEQYF.